What follows describes a single T cell receptor (beta chain). Random-hexamer reverse transcription was applied to roughly 0.45 to 1 ug RNA. TCRdb redid the calling of the immunoSEQ multiplex PCR reads with MiXCR, one entry per CDR3 protein. The sample records roughly 200,000 distinct CDR3 sequences, 95% being singletons. Losses at the gene ends were 4 bases for V and 5 bases for J; bases not matched to a gene: 3. Germline CDR1 LGHDT, CDR2 YNNKEL (reference sequence). The CDR3 runs to 13 residues. This entry is derived from a study of CD8 T cells in Susac syndrome. The study sequenced TCR beta in blood CD8+ and CD4+ T cells.

The TCR originated in a human donor with multiple sclerosis. Sequenced input: CD4+ T cells from PBMCs. The chain uses TRBV3-1 and TRBJ2-5; 8 nucleotides align to TRBD1. The CDR3 reads CASSPRDRETQYF. As DNA, the CDR3 is TGTGCCAGCAGCCCCCGGGACAGGGAGACCCAGTACTTC.